The following is a T cell receptor beta chain sequence with its context. These data come from a study of blood T cell repertoires in COVID-19. Methods used by the authors: Nucleated cell counts were estimated from reference gene primer amplification. Some clones are missing from TCRdb's copy, which holds only in-frame ones; the method was immunoSEQ multiplex PCR. That table gives V, J and clone size, and the DNA gave D and trimming. The sample yields more than 200,000 clones, about 85% seen once. CDR1 SGHNT and CDR2 YYREEE come from the germline V gene (reference sequence). J gave up 2 bases and V 6 bases, and 9 bases lay outside the gene matches. The CDR3 spans 15 residues.

The chain couples TRBV5-4 to TRBJ2-5; 8 nucleotides match TRBD1. Sequencing was performed on peripheral blood. The clonotype comes from a man in his late teens or twenties with active or convalescent COVID-19. CDR3 residues: CASTKTTGAQETQYF. The CDR3 DNA is TGTGCCAGCACCAAAACGACAGGGGCACAAGAGACCCAGTACTTC.